The next 25 T cell receptor beta chains were all read from a single sample in a study of vaccination effects on CD4 cells after COVID-19. No antigen has been assigned to these receptors. Measured with immunoSEQ multiplex PCR; TCRdb has only the in-frame clones, and not every one. Among roughly 24,000 clones listed, roughly 80% were seen once. CD4+ T cells specific for antigen were expanded with viral peptide pools by the ViraFEST assay before sequencing. Subsequent to a culture period of nine to ten days, CD4+ T cells were isolated. Subjects were given two BNT162b2 or mRNA-1273 vaccine doses. Sequenced material: CD4+ T cells from PBMCs cultured with HCoV-NL63 spike peptides, taken after COVID-19 vaccination. The receptor set was obtained from a human donor who received a COVID-19 vaccine.

Note on this clone: One junction end disagrees with the germline gene, perhaps due to a read error. The chain employs TRBV2 and TRBJ2-3; 12 bases are a match to TRBD2. Germline V gene data show CDR1 as SNHLY and CDR2 as FYNNEI. CDR3 length: 18 amino acids. The chain's CDR3 is CASSEGLAGHRWADTQYF. DNA for the CDR3: TGTGCCAGCAGCGAAGGACTAGCGGGACACAGATGGGCAGATACGCAGTATTTT.

The V gene is TRBV29-1, the J gene TRBJ1-1, with D maybe TRBD1 (5 bases). This CDR3 is built from 11 residues. Germline loops: CDR1 SQVTM, CDR2 ANQGSEA. V was clipped by 4 bases and J by 11 bases, with 14 bases between them. CDR3 region: CSVAGVTKAFF. The CDR3 DNA follows: TGCAGCGTTGCGGGGGTCACGAAGGCTTTCTTT.

V usage is TRBV10-3 and J usage is TRBJ1-1, with a tentative D call TRBD1 (5 bases). CDR1 and CDR2 from the germline V gene are ENHRY and SYGVKD. The V end lost 7 bases, the J end lost 4 bases, and 16 bases lay between the germline ends. CDR3 size: 14 residues. CDR3 sequence reads: CAIKVGREITEAFF. As DNA, the CDR3 is TGTGCCATCAAGGTTGGCAGGGAGATCACTGAAGCTTTCTTT.

This clone was seen a few times. The chain is built from TRBV29-1 and TRBJ1-1; 7 positions match TRBD1. The trim removed 2 bases at V and 10 bases at J, leaving 10 bases unmatched. CDR3 length: 13 residues. Germline V gives CDR1 SQVTM, CDR2 ANQGSEA. CDR3 residues: CSVERPLKGAAFF. The CDR3 DNA reads as TGCAGCGTTGAACGCCCTCTAAAGGGGGCAGCTTTCTTT.

The chain combines TRBV4-3 with TRBJ1-1; weak D call: TRBD1 (5 bases). Germline V gene sequence: CDR1 LGHNA, CDR2 YSLEER. V gave up 1 base and J gave up 3 bases, with 9 bases separating them. The CDR3 runs 14 residues. CDR3 loop: CASSQASGYTEAFF. CDR3 DNA sequence: TGCGCCAGCAGCCAAGCTTCAGGGTACACTGAAGCTTTCTTT.

The chain carries TRBV11-2 and TRBJ1-3; D gene uncertain. Germline V gene data show CDR1 as SGHAT and CDR2 as FQNNGV. The ends were cut back, 0 bases at V and 3 bases at J, with 3 bases in the middle. The CDR3 consists of 13 residues. CDR3 DNA sequence: TGTGCCAGCAGCTTAGAGAGTGGAAACACCATATATTTT. Its protein product is CASSLESGNTIYF.

The V gene is TRBV4-2, the J gene TRBJ2-5; D remains unclear. The CDR3 consists of 13 residues. Trimming removed 1 base at V and 1 base at J, with 4 bases between. In germline, CDR1 is LGHNA, CDR2 YNFKEQ. CDR3 amino acids: CASSQGTQETQYF. The CDR3, as DNA: TGTGCCAGCAGCCAAGGGACCCAAGAGACCCAGTACTTC.

CDR3 residues: CATSDSRTGNTEAFF. The CDR3 DNA reads as TGTGCCACCAGTGACTCCAGGACGGGGAACACTGAAGCTTTCTTT. The chain employs TRBV24-1 and TRBJ1-1; D not resolved. Trimming cost V 4 bases and J 1 base, with 12 bases left between them. Germline V gene data show CDR1 as KGHDR and CDR2 as SFDVKD. CDR3 length: 15 amino acids.

The gene calls are TRBV6-6 and TRBJ2-1; 11 positions agree with TRBD2. Looked up from germline, CDR1 is MNHNY and CDR2 is SVGAGI (reference sequence). Trimming at V came to 4 bases and at J to 6 bases, leaving 8 bases not matched to a gene. The CDR3 covers 16 residues. The CDR3 DNA sequence: TGTGCCAGCAGTTCCTTAGCGGGAGGGCCGGGCAATGAGCAGTTCTTC. It is translated as CASSSLAGGPGNEQFF.

The J gene is TRBJ1-2, the V gene TRBV6-5; a weak D match, TRBD1 (5 bases). V was pared by 6 bases and J by 0 bases, with 5 bases between. This CDR3 contains 12 residues. Germline lookup yields CDR1 MNHEY and CDR2 SVGAGI. This CDR3 is CASRDTNYGYTF. In DNA form, the CDR3 reads TGTGCCAGCAGGGACACTAACTATGGCTACACCTTC.

The V call is TRBV4-3, the J call TRBJ2-2; D is possibly TRBD2 (6 bases). The CDR3 consists of 16 residues. Trimming took off 0 bases at V and 4 bases at J, with 12 bases between the two ends. Germline V gene sequence: CDR1 LGHNA, CDR2 YSLEER. The CDR3 coding sequence is TGCGCCAGCAGCCAAGAGGGGGGAATCGTCACCGGGGAGCTGTTTTTT. It is translated as CASSQEGGIVTGELFF.

This clone occurred a few times. The V gene is TRBV5-4, the J gene TRBJ1-4, with 8 positions matching TRBD1. Germline V gene sequence: CDR1 SGHNT, CDR2 YYREEE (reference sequence). Germline trimming cut 4 bases from V and 7 bases from J; bases unmatched to any gene: 6. This CDR3 contains 14 residues. CDR3: CASSRQGSSEKLFF. CDR3 nucleotides: TGTGCCAGCAGCAGACAGGGGTCAAGTGAAAAACTGTTTTTT.

V is TRBV19 and J is TRBJ2-3; weak D call: TRBD1 (5 bases). Germline CDR1 LNHDA, CDR2 SQIVND (reference sequence). This CDR3 is built from 14 residues. The germline V and J ends were trimmed by 6 bases and 2 bases, with 12 bases remaining between them. Written as DNA, the CDR3 is TGTGCCAGTAGAGACAGTGGGGCCACAGATACGCAGTATTTT. It specifies CASRDSGATDTQYF.

This chain uses TRBV6-6 with TRBJ2-7, with D possibly TRBD2 on 5 matching bases. Trimming pared 5 bases from V and 6 bases from J, leaving 11 bases between. The CDR3 consists of 12 residues. Germline loops: CDR1 MNHNY, CDR2 SVGAGI (reference sequence). The CDR3 is CASSTPRGEQYF. In DNA form, the CDR3 reads TGTGCCAGCAGTACACCCCGGGGCGAGCAGTACTTC.

The chain has TRBV12-5 and TRBJ1-5; D is unclear. This CDR3 has 13 amino acids. In germline, CDR1 is LGHNT, CDR2 FRNRAP. Trimming removed 7 bases from V and 3 bases from J, with 10 bases in between. The CDR3 here is CASALEPNQPQHF. The CDR3 DNA reads as TGTGCTAGTGCCCTCGAACCCAATCAGCCCCAGCATTTT.

The chain is built from TRBV3-1 (or the pseudogene TRBV3-2) and TRBJ1-1, with D unclear. Germline CDR1 and CDR2: LGHDT and YNNKEL (reference sequence). The CDR3 extends over 12 amino acids. The V end was cut by 5 bases, the J end by 11 bases, with 15 bases between. CDR3 coding DNA: TGTGCCAGCAGCTACCGACAAGGTCAGGCTTTCTTT. It encodes CASSYRQGQAFF.

This clone was counted between two and nine times. The chain carries TRBV5-6 and TRBJ2-7; D gene uncertain. CDR1 is SGHDT, CDR2 YYEEEE, per germline. The V end lost 0 bases, the J end lost 0 bases, and 4 bases lay between the germline ends. The CDR3 sequence is 13 residues long. CDR3: CASSLAGSYEQYF. The CDR3 DNA sequence: TGTGCCAGCAGCTTGGCAGGCTCCTACGAGCAGTACTTC.

This clone was seen only a few times. The V gene is TRBV5-1, the J gene TRBJ1-1; tentatively, D is TRBD1 (6 bases). Germline lookup yields CDR1 SGHRS and CDR2 YFSETQ. CDR3 size: 13 residues. V lost 6 bases and J 1 base, leaving 10 bases between the germline ends. CDR3 in amino acids: CASTQGANTEAFF. CDR3 coding DNA: TGCGCCAGCACACAGGGCGCGAACACTGAAGCTTTCTTT.

The chain carries TRBV27 and TRBJ1-1; possible D gene TRBD1, 5 bases. From germline, CDR1 is MNHEY and CDR2 SMNVEV (reference sequence). V lost 7 bases and J lost 9, with 15 bases in between. The CDR3 contains 12 residues. The CDR3 nucleotides read TGTGCCAGCATTGGTATACAGGCTAAAGCTTTCTTT. Its translation: CASIGIQAKAFF.

The J gene is TRBJ2-2, the V gene TRBV29-1; D may be TRBD2 (5 bases). The CDR3 consists of 11 residues. CDR1 is SQVTM, CDR2 ANQGSEA, per germline. V was cut by 4 bases and J by 5 bases, with 5 bases left in between. The CDR3 nucleotides read TGCAGCGTTGGAGGGACCGGGGAGCTGTTTTTT. Translation: CSVGGTGELFF.

The rearrangement uses TRBV7-9 and TRBJ1-2; D is ambiguous. The CDR3 totals 13 residues. Trimming removed 5 bases at V and 2 bases at J, with 9 bases between. CDR1 is SEHNR and CDR2 is FQNEAQ in the germline V gene (reference sequence). The CDR3 sequence: CASSPSGNYGYTF. The CDR3 DNA sequence: TGTGCCAGCAGCCCTTCCGGAAACTATGGCTACACCTTC.

V gene TRBV5-1 combines with J gene TRBJ2-3; 11 bases fit TRBD2. Germline CDR1 SGHRS, CDR2 YFSETQ. The V and J ends lost 4 bases and 2 bases, in that order; junction bases with no gene match: 6. The CDR3 contains 16 residues. The CDR3 bases are TGCGCCAGCAGCGGCGGGACTAGCGGATACACAGATACGCAGTATTTT. Its protein product is CASSGGTSGYTDTQYF.

This sequence joins TRBV3-1 (or the pseudogene TRBV3-2) and TRBJ1-1; D perhaps matches TRBD1 (6 bases). The V end lost 6 bases, the J end lost 5 bases, and 19 bases lay between the germline ends. Germline V CDR1 and CDR2: LGHDT, YNNKEL (reference sequence). The CDR3 is 15 amino acids. The CDR3: CASRKGGGRGTEAFF. For the CDR3, the DNA is TGTGCCAGCAGGAAGGGAGGGGGGCGAGGGACTGAAGCTTTCTTT.

This chain connects TRBV12-3 or TRBV12-4 to TRBJ2-6; D is unresolved. Trimming removed 7 bases from V and 0 bases from J, with 4 bases in between. The length of the CDR3 is 13 residues. The CDR3 loop reads CASKLSGANVLTF. CDR3 bases: TGTGCCAGCAAACTCTCTGGGGCCAACGTCCTGACTTTC.

The chain employs TRBV4-2 and TRBJ1-5, with no clear D. The CDR3 consists of 18 residues. The germline CDR1 and CDR2 sequences are LGHNA and YNFKEQ. V lost 4 bases and J lost 0, with 19 bases in between. The CDR3 DNA is TGTGCCAGCAGCCGAGATGCGTCCCAGATACATAGCAATCAGCCCCAGCATTTT. Encoded protein: CASSRDASQIHSNQPQHF.